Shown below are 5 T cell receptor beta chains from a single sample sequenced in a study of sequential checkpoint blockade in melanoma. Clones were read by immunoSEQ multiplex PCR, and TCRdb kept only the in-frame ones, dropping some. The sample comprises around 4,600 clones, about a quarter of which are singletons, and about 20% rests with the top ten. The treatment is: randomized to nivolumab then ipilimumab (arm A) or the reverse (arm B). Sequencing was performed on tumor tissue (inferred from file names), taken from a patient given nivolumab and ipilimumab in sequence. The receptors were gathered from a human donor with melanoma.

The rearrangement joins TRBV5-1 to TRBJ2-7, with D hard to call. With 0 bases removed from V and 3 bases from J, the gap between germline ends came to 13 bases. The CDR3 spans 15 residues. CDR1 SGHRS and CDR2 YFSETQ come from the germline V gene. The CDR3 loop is CASSLDPTGFYEQYF. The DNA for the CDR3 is TGCGCCAGCAGCTTGGACCCCACCGGTTTCTACGAGCAGTACTTC.

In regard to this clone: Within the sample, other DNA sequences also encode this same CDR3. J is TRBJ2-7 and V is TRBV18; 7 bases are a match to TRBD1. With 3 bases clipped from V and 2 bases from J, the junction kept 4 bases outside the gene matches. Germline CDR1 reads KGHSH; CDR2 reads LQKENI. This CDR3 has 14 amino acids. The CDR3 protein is CASSPRQGTYEQYF. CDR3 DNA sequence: TGTGCCAGCTCACCTAGACAGGGAACCTACGAGCAGTACTTC.

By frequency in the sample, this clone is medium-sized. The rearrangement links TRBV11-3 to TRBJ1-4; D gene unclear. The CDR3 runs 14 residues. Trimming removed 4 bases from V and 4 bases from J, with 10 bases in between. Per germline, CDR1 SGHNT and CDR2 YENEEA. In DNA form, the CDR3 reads TGTGCCAGCAGCTCGAGAAGCAGTAATGAAAAACTGTTTTTT. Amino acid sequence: CASSSRSSNEKLFF.

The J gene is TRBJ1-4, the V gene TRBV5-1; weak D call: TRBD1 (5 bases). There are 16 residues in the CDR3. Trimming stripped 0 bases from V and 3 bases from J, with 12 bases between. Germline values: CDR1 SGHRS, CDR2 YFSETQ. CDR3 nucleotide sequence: TGCGCCAGCAGCTTGGCCGGGGGTTCGGCTAATGAAAAACTGTTTTTT. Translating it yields CASSLAGGSANEKLFF.

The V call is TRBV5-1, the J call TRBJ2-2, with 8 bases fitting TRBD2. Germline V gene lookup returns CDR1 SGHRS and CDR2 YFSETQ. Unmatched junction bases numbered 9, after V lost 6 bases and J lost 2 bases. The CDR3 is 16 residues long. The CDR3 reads CASKTAAGANTGELFF. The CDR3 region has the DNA TGCGCCAGCAAAACTGCAGCGGGGGCCAACACCGGGGAGCTGTTTTTT.